This T cell receptor (beta chain) is drawn from a study of cytomegalovirus exposure and HLA in healthy donors. In the study overall: Genotyping showed around four fifths of roughly 400 donors falling in the Caucasian-associated ancestry cluster.

Researchers ran the PCR with 60 Vbeta and 13 Jbeta primers. Only in-frame clones appear in the TCRdb table, and some are missing; sequencing was by immunoSEQ multiplex PCR. The table lists 95,000 to 150,000 clones, roughly 66% of them singletons, with more than 1.5% in the top ten. Study results and caveats: Later analysis demonstrated an association between a missense DCLRE1C variant and TCR beta V- and J-gene trimming. At a 0.05 false discovery rate, a later analysis found 18,000 or so TCR beta sequences to be associated with HLA alleles.

In its sample, this clone was seen a few times. Its antigen is undetermined. V dropped 6 bases and J dropped 8 bases, with 10 bases sitting between them. The CDR3 consists of 11 residues. CDR1 MDHEN and CDR2 SYDVKM come from the germline V gene. The chain is built from TRBV28 and TRBJ1-2; the D gene is possibly TRBD1 (5 bases). The sample comprised PBMCs. This TCR came from a man younger than 30 in good health and CMV-seronegative. In DNA form, the CDR3 reads TGTGCCAGCAGGGGGGGGAGCGGCTACACCTTC. This encodes CASRGGSGYTF.